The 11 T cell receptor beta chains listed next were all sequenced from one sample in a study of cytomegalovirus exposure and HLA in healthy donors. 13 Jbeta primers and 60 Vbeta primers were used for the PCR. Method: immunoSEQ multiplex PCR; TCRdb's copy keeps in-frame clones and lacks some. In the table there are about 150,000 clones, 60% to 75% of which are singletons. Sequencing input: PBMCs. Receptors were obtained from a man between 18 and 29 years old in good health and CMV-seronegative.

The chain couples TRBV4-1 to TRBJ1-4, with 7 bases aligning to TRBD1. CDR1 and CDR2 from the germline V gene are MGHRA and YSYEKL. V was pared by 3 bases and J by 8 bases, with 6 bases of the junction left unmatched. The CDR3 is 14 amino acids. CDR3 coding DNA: TGCGCCAGCAGCCACGACAGGGTCAGCGAAAAACTGTTTTTT. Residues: CASSHDRVSEKLFF.

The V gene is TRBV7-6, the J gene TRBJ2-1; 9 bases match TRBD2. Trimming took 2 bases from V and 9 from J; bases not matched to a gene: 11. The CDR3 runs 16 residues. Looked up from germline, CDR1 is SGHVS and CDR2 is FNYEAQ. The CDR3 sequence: CASSLLDSSGATEQFF. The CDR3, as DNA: TGTGCCAGCAGCTTATTGGACTCTAGCGGGGCGACTGAGCAGTTCTTC.

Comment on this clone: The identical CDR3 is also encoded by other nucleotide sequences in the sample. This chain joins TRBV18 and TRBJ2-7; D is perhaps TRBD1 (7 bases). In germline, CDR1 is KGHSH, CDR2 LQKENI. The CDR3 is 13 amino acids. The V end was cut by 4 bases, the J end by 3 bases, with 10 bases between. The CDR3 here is CASSRQGGYEQYV. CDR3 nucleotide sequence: TGTGCCAGCTCACGTCAGGGGGGCTACGAGCAGTACGTC.

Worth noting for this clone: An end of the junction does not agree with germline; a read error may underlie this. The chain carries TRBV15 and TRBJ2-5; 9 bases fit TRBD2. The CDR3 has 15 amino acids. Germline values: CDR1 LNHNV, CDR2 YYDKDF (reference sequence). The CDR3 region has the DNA TGTGCCACCAGAAGAGGGGCTAGCGGGGCAGAGACCCAGTACTTC. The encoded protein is CATRRGASGAETQYF.

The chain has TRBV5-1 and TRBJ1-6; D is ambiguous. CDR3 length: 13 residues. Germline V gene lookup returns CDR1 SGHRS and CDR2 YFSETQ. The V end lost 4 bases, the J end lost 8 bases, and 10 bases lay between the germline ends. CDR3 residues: CASSPRRDSPLHF. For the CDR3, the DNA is TGCGCCAGCAGCCCCCGGAGGGATTCACCCCTCCACTTT.

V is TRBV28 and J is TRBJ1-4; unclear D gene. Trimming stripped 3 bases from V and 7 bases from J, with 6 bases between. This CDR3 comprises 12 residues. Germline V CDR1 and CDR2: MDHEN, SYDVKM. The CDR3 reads CASSLAGEKLFF. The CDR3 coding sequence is TGTGCCAGCAGTTTGGCGGGTGAAAAACTGTTTTTT.

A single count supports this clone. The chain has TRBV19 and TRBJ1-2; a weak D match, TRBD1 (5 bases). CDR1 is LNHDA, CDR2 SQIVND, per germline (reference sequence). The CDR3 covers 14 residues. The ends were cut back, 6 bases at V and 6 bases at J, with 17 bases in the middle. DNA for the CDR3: TGTGCCAGTAGCTCAGGGTTCGAAAGGCATGGCTACACCTTC. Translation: CASSSGFERHGYTF.

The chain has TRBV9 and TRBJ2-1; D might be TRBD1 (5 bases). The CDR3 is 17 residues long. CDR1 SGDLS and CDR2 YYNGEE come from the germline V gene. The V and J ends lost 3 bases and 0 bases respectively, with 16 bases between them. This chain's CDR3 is CASSGGAALDSYNEQFF. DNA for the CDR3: TGTGCCAGCAGCGGTGGGGCGGCGCTCGACTCCTACAATGAGCAGTTCTTC. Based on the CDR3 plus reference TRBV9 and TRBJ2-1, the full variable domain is DSGVTQTPKHLITATGQRVTLRCSPRSGDLSVYWYQQSLDQGLQFLIQYYNGEERAKGNILERFSAQQFPDLHSELNLSSLELGDSALYFCASSGGAALDSYNEQFFGPGTRLTVL.

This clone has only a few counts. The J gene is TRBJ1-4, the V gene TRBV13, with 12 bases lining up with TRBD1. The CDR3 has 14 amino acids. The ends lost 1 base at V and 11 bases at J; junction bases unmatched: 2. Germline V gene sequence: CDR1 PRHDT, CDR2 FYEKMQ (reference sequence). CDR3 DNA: TGTGCCAGCAGCTTAGCGGGACAGGGGGCGAAACTGTTTTTT. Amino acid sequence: CASSLAGQGAKLFF. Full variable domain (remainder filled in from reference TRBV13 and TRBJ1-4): AAGVIQSPRHLIKEKRETATLKCYPIPRHDTVYWYQQGPGQDPQFLISFYEKMQSDKGSIPDRFSAQQFSDYHSELNMSSLELGDSALYFCASSLAGQGAKLFFGSGTQLSVL.

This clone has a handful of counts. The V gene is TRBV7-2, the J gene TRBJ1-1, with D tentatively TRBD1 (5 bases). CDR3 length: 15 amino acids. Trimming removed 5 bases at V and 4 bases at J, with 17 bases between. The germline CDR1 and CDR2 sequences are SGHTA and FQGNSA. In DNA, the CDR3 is TGTGCCAGCAGCCCCTTAGTAGGGAGGGGCACTGAAGCTTTCTTT. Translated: CASSPLVGRGTEAFF.

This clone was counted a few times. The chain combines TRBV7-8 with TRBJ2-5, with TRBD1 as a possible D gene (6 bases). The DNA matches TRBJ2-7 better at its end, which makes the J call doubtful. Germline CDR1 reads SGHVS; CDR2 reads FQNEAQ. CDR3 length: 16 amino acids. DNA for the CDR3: TGTGCCAGCAGCTTGGCCCTCAACAGGGATTCCCACGAGCAGTACTTC. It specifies CASSLALNRDSHEQYF.